This T cell receptor beta chain comes out of a study of sequential checkpoint blockade in melanoma. Study in general: Arm A got nivolumab then ipilimumab; arm B the reverse, 1:1.

Clones were read by immunoSEQ multiplex PCR, and TCRdb kept only the in-frame ones, dropping some. The sample comprises about 27,000 clones, about 72% of which are singletons, and about 14% rests with the top ten. In its sample, this clone was seen a few times. The treatment here: randomized to nivolumab then ipilimumab (arm A) or the reverse (arm B). Sorted cells were live CD3+CD8+, lacking CD19 and CD56, from PBMCs. This CDR3 comprises 15 residues. CDR1 is LNHDA and CDR2 is SQIVND in the germline V gene (reference sequence). V shed 2 bases and J shed 3 bases, with 14 bases lying between them. This TCR came from a human donor with melanoma. Sample: CD8+ T cells sorted from blood (inferred from file names), taken from a patient given nivolumab and ipilimumab in sequence. V is TRBV19 and J is TRBJ2-7, with a weak D call TRBD1 (6 bases). The CDR3, as DNA: TGTGCCAGTAGTATATATTCCCCAGGGGACTACGAGCAGTACTTC. It encodes CASSIYSPGDYEQYF.